The source of this TCR beta chain is a study of identical twins. After template switching added a universal primer site, the resulting cDNA carried unique molecular identifiers. TCRdb itself ran the 5' RACE reads through MiXCR, one entry per CDR3 protein. This sample has under 300,000 distinct CDR3 sequences, with over 12% found just once. The CDR3 runs 13 residues. V was trimmed by 6 bases and J by 1 base, leaving 12 bases between them. Germline CDR1 is SQVTM and CDR2 is ANQGSEA. This clonotype came up many times. As yet, its antigen is unknown. General observations from the study: Partly confounded zero-insertion analyses could result from invariant MAIT and iNKT cells. For cord blood, abundant beta clonotypes had fewer insertions, unlike memory repertoires, which showed none. Findings came from cross-sectional statistics, without long-term follow-up of donors.

The chain recombines TRBV29-1 with TRBJ1-1; possibly TRBD1 for D (5 bases). This TCR was sampled from a woman aged 18-35 years in good health. Sequenced sample: memory (CD45RO+) T cells sorted from blood. Here the CDR3 DNA reads TGCAGCGTCGGTACGACAGCGAACACTGAAGCTTTCTTT. As protein: CSVGTTANTEAFF.